This T cell receptor beta chain is from a study of shared clonotypes between healthy human individuals. The study's findings and limits: Rarefaction indicated that sorted-subset sequencing remained incomplete although depth was large. Sampling was confined to blood; repertoires within tissues likely differ.

Per the original data handling: Filtering of immunoSEQ junctional sequences could not match full-length read filtering. TCRdb keeps only in-frame clones here, not all; method: immunoSEQ multiplex PCR. V, J and clone size are taken as reported in that table, and D and trimming were inferred from the DNA itself. The data hold 1,500,000 or so clones, with roughly 96% observed a single time. This clone was seen once. Its antigen is still unknown. V dropped 4 bases and J dropped 6 bases, with 11 bases sitting between them. Germline lookup yields CDR1 SGHRS and CDR2 YFSETQ. CDR3 length equals 13 residues. Source material: naive CD4+ T cells sorted from blood. Subset: CD45RA+ positively selected. This receptor was taken from a man aged 25 to 40 in good health. J is TRBJ2-1 and V is TRBV5-1; D may match TRBD1 or TRBD2 (6 bases each). CDR3: CASSPKGGNEQFF. Written as DNA, the CDR3 is TGCGCCAGCAGCCCTAAGGGGGGCAATGAGCAGTTCTTC.